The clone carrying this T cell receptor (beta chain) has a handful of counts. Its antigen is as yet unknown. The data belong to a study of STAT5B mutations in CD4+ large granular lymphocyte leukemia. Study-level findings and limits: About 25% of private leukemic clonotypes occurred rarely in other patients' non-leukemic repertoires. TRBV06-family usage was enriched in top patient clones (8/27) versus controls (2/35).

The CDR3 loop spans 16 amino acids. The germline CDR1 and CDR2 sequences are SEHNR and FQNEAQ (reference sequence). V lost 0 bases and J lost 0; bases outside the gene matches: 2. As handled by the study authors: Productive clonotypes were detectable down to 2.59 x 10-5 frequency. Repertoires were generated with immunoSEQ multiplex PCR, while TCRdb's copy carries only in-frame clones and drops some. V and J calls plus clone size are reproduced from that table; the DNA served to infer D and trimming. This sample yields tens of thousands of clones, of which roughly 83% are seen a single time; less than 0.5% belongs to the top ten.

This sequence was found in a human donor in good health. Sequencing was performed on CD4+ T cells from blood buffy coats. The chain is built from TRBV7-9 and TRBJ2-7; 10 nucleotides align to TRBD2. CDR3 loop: CASSLAPSGSSYEQYF. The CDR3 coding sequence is TGTGCCAGCAGCTTAGCCCCTAGCGGGAGCTCCTACGAGCAGTACTTC.